This T cell receptor (beta chain) is drawn from a study of PD-1 blockade in classical Hodgkin lymphoma. TCRdb's copy holds only in-frame clones and misses some; the assay was immunoSEQ multiplex PCR. This table holds roughly 70,000 clones, over 70% found once. The germline V gene encodes CDR1 SGHAT and CDR2 FQNNGV. Between the trimmed V and J ends, which lost 5 bases and 4 bases, there was a span of 10 bases. This CDR3 region has 13 residues. Findings and limits, study-wide: Reported baseline diversity: healthy donors highest, relapsed/refractory patients lowest. CD4+ TCR diversity climbed significantly by C4D1, unlike CD8+ TCR diversity. Prior to therapy, complete responders displayed diversity much like that of newly diagnosed patients.

No patient escaped relapse after autologous stem cell transplantation, and brentuximab vedotin exposure varied. Best response was recorded as complete response, partial response or progressive disease. As regards this clone: The target antigen is unknown.

V usage is TRBV11-2 and J usage is TRBJ2-3, with D possibly being TRBD1 or TRBD2 (5 bases each). This TCR came from a human donor with classical Hodgkin lymphoma. The sequencing here drew on peripheral blood mononuclear cells (PBMCs), taken before the second cycle of nivolumab. CDR3 sequence: CASSTGTPDTQYF. The CDR3 region has the DNA TGTGCCAGCAGCACCGGGACCCCAGATACGCAGTATTTT.